This entry lists 5 T cell receptor beta chains sequenced from one sample in a study of blood T cell repertoires in COVID-19. The repertoire was sequenced with immunoSEQ multiplex PCR; TCRdb's copy has only in-frame clones and lacks some. Among some 95,000 clones listed, about nine tenths were seen once. The sequencing sample was made of peripheral blood. The receptor set was obtained from a human donor with active COVID-19. The donor label of this sample is uncertain.

This chain uses TRBV5-1 with TRBJ2-1; 12 bases line up with TRBD2. V dropped 3 bases and J dropped 5; count of bases not matched to a gene: 3. The CDR3 contains 15 residues. Looked up from germline, CDR1 is SGHRS and CDR2 is YFSETQ. The CDR3: CASSSSGGANNEQFF. CDR3 sequence (DNA): TGCGCCAGCAGCTCTAGCGGGGGGGCCAACAATGAGCAGTTCTTC.

This clone has just one count. The CDR3 DNA sequence: TGTGCCAGCAGCTGGACAGGGGGCGAAGCTTTCTTT. Protein sequence: CASSWTGGEAFF. J is TRBJ1-1 and V is TRBV5-5; TRBD1 aligns across 11 bases. With 3 bases clipped from V and 8 bases from J, the junction kept 0 bases outside the gene matches. The CDR3 spans 12 residues. Germline CDR1 reads SGHKS; CDR2 reads YYEKEE (reference sequence).

This chain uses TRBV5-1 with TRBJ2-3; 8 bases align to TRBD2. The J segment lost 1 base and the V segment lost 0 bases, leaving 1 base of the junction unmatched. Germline V lookup: CDR1 SGHRS, CDR2 YFSETQ. The CDR3 loop spans 15 amino acids. As DNA, the CDR3 is TGCGCCAGCAGCTTGGTGCGGGGGGGCACAGATACGCAGTATTTT. Amino acid sequence: CASSLVRGGTDTQYF.

This clone was seen a single time. Here the CDR3 reads CAASTGGGAEAFF. CDR3 DNA sequence: TGTGCCGCATCTACGGGGGGTGGAGCTGAAGCTTTCTTT. The rearrangement joins TRBV19 to TRBJ1-1; tentatively, D is TRBD1 (5 bases). Trimming pared 11 bases from V and 6 bases from J, leaving 19 bases between. CDR1 is LNHDA and CDR2 is SQIVND in the germline V gene (reference sequence). CDR3 length: 13 amino acids.

V is TRBV3-1 (or the pseudogene TRBV3-2) and J is TRBJ2-1; D gene ambiguous. This CDR3 comprises 13 residues. V shed 5 bases and J shed 1 base, with 6 bases lying between them. The germline CDR1 and CDR2 sequences are LGHDT and YNNKEL (reference sequence). In DNA, the CDR3 is TGTGCCAGCAGCTCCGCGTCCTACAATGAGCAGTTCTTC. Its translation is CASSSASYNEQFF.